This note documents a single T cell receptor (beta chain) sequence. This sample is drawn from a study of blood T cell repertoires in COVID-19. Study-wide background: The origin of the acute and convalescent COVID-19 samples was the United States, Italy and Spain. T cells, B-cell-depleted T cells, or PBMCs provided the cDNA or gDNA that served as material.

In the study's own analysis: Scientists estimated how many nucleated cells there were by amplifying reference gene primers. Using immunoSEQ multiplex PCR, the repertoire was profiled, and TCRdb retains in-frame clones only, with some absent. That table furnishes V, J and clone size, whereas the DNA furnished D and trimming. The data hold around 230,000 clones, with about 86% observed a single time. Deletions cut 7 bases from V and 3 bases from J, with 16 bases between. The CDR3 totals 14 residues. Germline assignment: CDR1 MNHEY and CDR2 SVGAGI. Sequencing input: peripheral blood. The V and J genes are TRBV6-5 and TRBJ2-7, with no clear D. This clonotype was sampled from a woman in her fifties or sixties with acute or convalescent COVID-19. The CDR3 region is CASKISDLNYEQYF. In DNA, the CDR3 is TGTGCCAGCAAAATAAGCGACCTTAACTACGAGCAGTACTTC.